This entry is about one T cell receptor beta chain. Its antigen is not known. The PCR contained 60 Vbeta and 13 Jbeta primers. Using immunoSEQ multiplex PCR, the repertoire was profiled, and TCRdb retains in-frame clones only, with some absent. The profile shows 100,000 to 150,000 clones, around 67% of them singletons. The data derive from a study of cytomegalovirus exposure and HLA in healthy donors. V dropped 3 bases and J dropped 7 bases, with 12 bases sitting between them. Germline-derived CDR1 and CDR2 are KGHSH and LQKENI. This CDR3 region has 13 residues. Study-wide results and caveats: In an earlier analysis, most TCR beta V segments were productive about 87% or about 30% of the time.

Sequencing was done on a sample of PBMCs. The TCR comes from a man aged 55 to 70 in good health and CMV-seropositive. The chain recombines TRBV18 with TRBJ1-1, with D unclear. The CDR3 spells CASSPSREIEAFF. The CDR3 DNA follows: TGTGCCAGCTCACCCTCTCGGGAGATTGAAGCTTTCTTT. Combining the CDR3 with reference TRBV18 and TRBJ1-1 gives the whole variable domain NAGVMQNPRHLVRRRGQEARLRCSPMKGHSHVYWYRQLPEEGLKFMVYLQKENIIDESGMPKERFSAEFPKEGPSILRIQQVVRGDSAAYFCASSPSREIEAFFGQGTRLTVV.